One and the same sample provided the 10 T cell receptor beta chains below, sequenced in a study of identifying expanded T cells in peripheral blood. Using immunoSEQ multiplex PCR, the repertoire was profiled, and TCRdb retains in-frame clones only, with some absent. This repertoire shows around 130,000 clones, around 88% found once; its top ten account for around 8.4%. Sequenced: blood. Every receptor here comes from a person between 18 and 75 years old in good health.

This clone was detected ten times or more. The V and J genes are TRBV5-4 and TRBJ2-1; TRBD2 aligns across 8 bases. CDR1 and CDR2 from the germline V gene are SGHNT and YYREEE (reference sequence). This CDR3 is built from 16 residues. Germline trimming cut 0 bases from V and 5 bases from J; bases unmatched to any gene: 7. CDR3 in amino acids: CASSLGTSYGHNEQFF. DNA for the CDR3: TGTGCCAGCAGCTTGGGGACTAGCTATGGACACAATGAGCAGTTCTTC.

This clone has at least ten counts. V gene TRBV5-6 combines with J gene TRBJ1-2; D remains unclear. The CDR3 loop spans 14 amino acids. The ends were cut back, 5 bases at V and 8 bases at J, with 19 bases in the middle. Germline lookup yields CDR1 SGHDT and CDR2 YYEEEE. CDR3 DNA: TGTGCCAGCAGTTTCTCCGACCTTGGGGAGGGCTACACCTTC. Translation: CASSFSDLGEGYTF.

This clone has only one observation. The chain recombines TRBV15 with TRBJ1-2; D remains unclear. This CDR3 region has 14 residues. Germline V gives CDR1 LNHNV, CDR2 YYDKDF (reference sequence). Trimming pared 8 bases from V and 0 bases from J, leaving 13 bases between. CDR3 DNA: TGTGCCACCGGACCGGACGCGCCTAACTATGGCTACACCTTC. Translating it yields CATGPDAPNYGYTF.

The chain employs TRBV11-3 and TRBJ2-7, with D possibly TRBD2 on 5 matching bases. Trimming stripped 5 bases from V and 5 bases from J, with 13 bases between. The CDR3 covers 13 residues. Per germline, CDR1 SGHNT and CDR2 YENEEA. CDR3 DNA: TGTGCCAGCAGCCCCCCCGGGCGGGACGAGCAGTACTTC. Protein sequence: CASSPPGRDEQYF.

The chain employs TRBV2 and TRBJ1-1; 8 nucleotides agree with TRBD1. The CDR3 runs to 15 residues. V was pared by 6 bases and J by 0 bases, with 6 bases of the junction left unmatched. The germline V gene has CDR1 SNHLY and CDR2 FYNNEI. This CDR3 is CASRTGQGLNTEAFF. In DNA form, the CDR3 reads TGTGCCAGCAGGACAGGACAGGGCTTGAACACTGAAGCTTTCTTT.

This chain uses TRBV9 with TRBJ1-1; perhaps TRBD1 as D (6 bases). Germline V gene lookup returns CDR1 SGDLS and CDR2 YYNGEE. Trimming removed 3 bases at V and 0 bases at J, with 12 bases between. CDR3 length equals 15 residues. This CDR3 reads CASSARGVVNTEAFF. The CDR3 nucleotides read TGTGCCAGCAGCGCCAGGGGTGTGGTGAACACTGAAGCTTTCTTT.

The CDR3 DNA follows: TGTGCCAGCAGCTTAGTAGGACAGTCGCTAAACTCTGGGGCCAACGTCCTGACTTTC. Its translation: CASSLVGQSLNSGANVLTF. This chain connects TRBV7-6 to TRBJ2-6, with D perhaps TRBD1 (6 bases). V shed 1 base and J shed 0 bases, with 16 bases lying between them. The CDR3 extends over 19 amino acids. CDR1 and CDR2 from the germline V gene are SGHVS and FNYEAQ. Full variable domain (missing parts from reference TRBV7-6 and TRBJ2-6): GAGVSQSPRYKVTKRGQDVALRCDPISGHVSLYWYRQALGQGPEFLTYFNYEAQQDKSGLPNDRFSAERPEGSISTLTIQRTEQRDSAMYRCASSLVGQSLNSGANVLTFGAGSRLTVL.

The chain uses TRBV6-1 and TRBJ1-1; tentative D call: TRBD1 (5 bases). Trimming left V 8 bases short and J 1 base short, with 17 bases between. Per germline, CDR1 MNHNS and CDR2 SASEGT. CDR3 length: 15 residues. The CDR3 DNA sequence: TGTGCCAGCTGGGGGGGGTTCCGGAAGAACACTGAAGCTTTCTTT. Translation: CASWGGFRKNTEAFF.

The chain links TRBV27 to TRBJ1-1; the D is unclear. V lost 5 bases to trimming and J lost 6 bases, with 10 bases between them. The CDR3 extends over 12 amino acids. Germline-derived CDR1 and CDR2 are MNHEY and SMNVEV (reference sequence). CDR3 region: CASSPGVPEAFF. CDR3 sequence (DNA): TGTGCCAGCAGTCCCGGGGTCCCTGAAGCTTTCTTT.

The rearrangement links TRBV6-6 to TRBJ1-5; D is possibly TRBD1 (5 bases). Trimming removed 7 bases at V and 6 bases at J, with 19 bases between. The CDR3 is 15 amino acids. Germline assignment: CDR1 MNHNY and CDR2 SVGAGI (reference sequence). Here the CDR3 reads CASTTNQGSSQPQHF. CDR3 DNA sequence: TGTGCCAGCACCACAAATCAGGGTTCGAGTCAGCCCCAGCATTTT.